The rows below give T cell receptor beta chains drawn from one sample of a study of cytomegalovirus exposure and HLA in healthy donors. Only in-frame clones appear in the TCRdb table, and some are missing; sequencing was by immunoSEQ multiplex PCR. In the table there are about 160,000 clones, around 79% of which are singletons. Sequencing was carried out using PBMCs. These receptors all come from a male donor in good health and CMV-seropositive. The CDR3 runs from the conserved cysteine through the conserved F or W. The D gene is left open where the match is weak. The listing skips clone size in some rows; elsewhere it reads once, few, many or a size class.

CDR3 protein	CDR3 DNA	clone size	V gene	J gene	D gene
CASSSYRDRGQREADTQYF	TGTGCCAGCAGCTCATACCGGGACAGGGGACAAAGAGAGGCAGATACGCAGTATTTT	NA	TRBV7-9	TRBJ2-3	TRBD1
CASRPTQGASYGYTF	TGCGCCAGCAGACCCACACAGGGGGCGAGCTATGGCTACACCTTC	once	TRBV4-1	TRBJ1-2	TRBD1
CASSEEGQGDEKLFF	TGTGCCAGCAGTGAAGAGGGACAGGGAGATGAAAAACTGTTTTTT	few	TRBV2	TRBJ1-4	TRBD1
CASSLTRGGEQFF	TGTGCTAGCAGCTTGACTCGTGGGGGGGAGCAGTTCTTC	NA	TRBV7-7	TRBJ2-1	NA
CASSLGGVGWDTQYF	TGTGCCAGCAGCCTCGGGGGGGTAGGTTGGGATACGCAGTATTTT	NA	TRBV9	TRBJ2-3	TRBD2
CASSPRGQGGVESEKLFF	TGCGCCAGCAGCCCAAGGGGACAGGGGGGGGTTGAGAGTGAAAAACTGTTTTTT	NA	TRBV4-1	TRBJ1-4	TRBD1
CSVRQGMNTEAFF	TGCAGCGTTAGACAGGGGATGAACACTGAAGCTTTCTTT	few	TRBV29-1	TRBJ1-1	TRBD1
CASSPRGYLNTEAFF	TGTGCCAGTAGCCCCCGGGGATACTTGAACACTGAAGCTTTCTTT	NA	TRBV19	TRBJ1-1	NA
CASSLTGSVEETQYF	TGCGCCAGCAGCTTAACGGGGTCCGTAGAAGAGACCCAGTACTTC	NA	TRBV5-1	TRBJ2-5	NA
CASDQGYGYTF	TGTGCCAGCGACCAGGGCTATGGCTACACCTTC	NA	TRBV2	TRBJ1-2	NA
CASSRSPDGDNEQYF	TGCGCCAGCAGCCGATCCCCGGACGGGGACAACGAGCAGTACTTC	NA	TRBV4-1	TRBJ2-7	NA
CSVGRSLTGFNTDTQYF	TGCAGCGTAGGCCGCTCACTTACAGGGTTCAACACAGATACGCAGTATTTT	few	TRBV29-1	TRBJ2-3	NA
CASSFGQGAQPQHF	TGTGCCAGCAGCTTCGGACAGGGGGCTCAGCCCCAGCATTTT	NA	TRBV5-6	TRBJ1-5	TRBD1
CASSPMLLTGYTDTQYF	TGTGCCAGCTCCCCGATGCTCTTGACAGGGTACACAGATACGCAGTATTTT	NA	TRBV18	TRBJ2-3	TRBD1
CASSFEKLSNQPQHF	TGTGCCAGCAGCTTTGAAAAGCTTAGCAATCAGCCCCAGCATTTT	once	TRBV5-8	TRBJ1-5	NA
CASRRVGGGGYTF	TGTGCCAGCAGGCGGGTGGGGGGAGGTGGCTACACCTTC	NA	TRBV2	TRBJ1-2	NA
CASGPGQGVGGANVLTF	TGTGCTAGTGGGCCGGGACAGGGGGTAGGTGGGGCCAACGTCCTGACTTTC	NA	TRBV12-5	TRBJ2-6	TRBD1